Listed below are T cell receptor beta chains from one sample, sequenced in a study of CD8 T cells in ankylosing spondylitis. TCRdb redid the calling of the 5' RACE reads with MiXCR, one entry per CDR3 protein. The sample lists 500,000 to 650,000 distinct CDR3 sequences, approximately 5% occurring once. Sequenced input: blood, either unsorted or a sorted T cell fraction (not recorded which). The receptors shown here come from a male donor with ankylosing spondylitis. CDR3s include the opening cysteine and the closing phenylalanine or tryptophan. A D gene is named only where the DNA matches it firmly. A clone size is listed for some rows: how often the clone was seen (once, few, many), or a class if it is expanded.

V gene	D gene	clone size	J gene	CDR3 protein	CDR3 DNA
TRBV28	NA	many	TRBJ2-5	CASSPTLKPDQETQYF	TGTGCCAGCAGTCCCACGCTAAAACCTGACCAAGAGACCCAGTACTTC
TRBV20-1	TRBD1	many	TRBJ1-1	CSAHGTVRTEAFF	TGCAGTGCTCATGGGACAGTCCGGACTGAAGCTTTCTTT
TRBV6-4	TRBD1	many	TRBJ1-2	CASITGTGNYGYTF	TGTGCCAGCATAACCGGGACAGGGAACTATGGCTACACCTTC
TRBV20-1	TRBD1	many	TRBJ1-2	CSARDSTGDSSTF	TGCAGTGCTAGAGATAGTACAGGGGATTCGTCCACCTTC
TRBV12-3/TRBV12-4	NA	many	TRBJ1-4	CASSQIREKLFF	TGTGCCAGCAGCCAGATCAGAGAAAAACTGTTTTTT
TRBV9	TRBD2	many	TRBJ2-1	CASSVRRGGYNEQFF	TGTGCCAGCAGCGTACGGCGGGGGGGTTACAATGAGCAGTTCTTC
TRBV20-1	TRBD2	many	TRBJ2-3	CSARSGRGYTDTQYF	TGCAGTGCTCGTAGCGGGAGGGGATACACAGATACGCAGTATTTT
TRBV5-1	TRBD2	many	TRBJ2-1	CASSLTSGRPGSYNEQFF	TGCGCCAGCAGTCTGACTAGCGGGAGACCGGGGTCCTACAATGAGCAGTTCTTC
TRBV6-5	NA	many	TRBJ1-1	CASSYSGYDPAFF	TGTGCCAGCAGTTACTCGGGGTATGATCCCGCTTTCTTT
TRBV7-8	TRBD2	NA	TRBJ2-7	CASSSPRAGSYEQYF	TGTGCCAGCAGCTCCCCCCGAGCGGGAAGCTACGAGCAGTACTTC
TRBV20-1	NA	many	TRBJ2-1	CSARTGNNEQFF	TGCAGTGCTAGAACAGGGAACAATGAGCAGTTCTTC
TRBV3-1	TRBD1	NA	TRBJ1-1	CASSQEGTGSEAFF	TGTGCCAGCAGCCAAGAAGGGACAGGGTCTGAAGCTTTCTTT